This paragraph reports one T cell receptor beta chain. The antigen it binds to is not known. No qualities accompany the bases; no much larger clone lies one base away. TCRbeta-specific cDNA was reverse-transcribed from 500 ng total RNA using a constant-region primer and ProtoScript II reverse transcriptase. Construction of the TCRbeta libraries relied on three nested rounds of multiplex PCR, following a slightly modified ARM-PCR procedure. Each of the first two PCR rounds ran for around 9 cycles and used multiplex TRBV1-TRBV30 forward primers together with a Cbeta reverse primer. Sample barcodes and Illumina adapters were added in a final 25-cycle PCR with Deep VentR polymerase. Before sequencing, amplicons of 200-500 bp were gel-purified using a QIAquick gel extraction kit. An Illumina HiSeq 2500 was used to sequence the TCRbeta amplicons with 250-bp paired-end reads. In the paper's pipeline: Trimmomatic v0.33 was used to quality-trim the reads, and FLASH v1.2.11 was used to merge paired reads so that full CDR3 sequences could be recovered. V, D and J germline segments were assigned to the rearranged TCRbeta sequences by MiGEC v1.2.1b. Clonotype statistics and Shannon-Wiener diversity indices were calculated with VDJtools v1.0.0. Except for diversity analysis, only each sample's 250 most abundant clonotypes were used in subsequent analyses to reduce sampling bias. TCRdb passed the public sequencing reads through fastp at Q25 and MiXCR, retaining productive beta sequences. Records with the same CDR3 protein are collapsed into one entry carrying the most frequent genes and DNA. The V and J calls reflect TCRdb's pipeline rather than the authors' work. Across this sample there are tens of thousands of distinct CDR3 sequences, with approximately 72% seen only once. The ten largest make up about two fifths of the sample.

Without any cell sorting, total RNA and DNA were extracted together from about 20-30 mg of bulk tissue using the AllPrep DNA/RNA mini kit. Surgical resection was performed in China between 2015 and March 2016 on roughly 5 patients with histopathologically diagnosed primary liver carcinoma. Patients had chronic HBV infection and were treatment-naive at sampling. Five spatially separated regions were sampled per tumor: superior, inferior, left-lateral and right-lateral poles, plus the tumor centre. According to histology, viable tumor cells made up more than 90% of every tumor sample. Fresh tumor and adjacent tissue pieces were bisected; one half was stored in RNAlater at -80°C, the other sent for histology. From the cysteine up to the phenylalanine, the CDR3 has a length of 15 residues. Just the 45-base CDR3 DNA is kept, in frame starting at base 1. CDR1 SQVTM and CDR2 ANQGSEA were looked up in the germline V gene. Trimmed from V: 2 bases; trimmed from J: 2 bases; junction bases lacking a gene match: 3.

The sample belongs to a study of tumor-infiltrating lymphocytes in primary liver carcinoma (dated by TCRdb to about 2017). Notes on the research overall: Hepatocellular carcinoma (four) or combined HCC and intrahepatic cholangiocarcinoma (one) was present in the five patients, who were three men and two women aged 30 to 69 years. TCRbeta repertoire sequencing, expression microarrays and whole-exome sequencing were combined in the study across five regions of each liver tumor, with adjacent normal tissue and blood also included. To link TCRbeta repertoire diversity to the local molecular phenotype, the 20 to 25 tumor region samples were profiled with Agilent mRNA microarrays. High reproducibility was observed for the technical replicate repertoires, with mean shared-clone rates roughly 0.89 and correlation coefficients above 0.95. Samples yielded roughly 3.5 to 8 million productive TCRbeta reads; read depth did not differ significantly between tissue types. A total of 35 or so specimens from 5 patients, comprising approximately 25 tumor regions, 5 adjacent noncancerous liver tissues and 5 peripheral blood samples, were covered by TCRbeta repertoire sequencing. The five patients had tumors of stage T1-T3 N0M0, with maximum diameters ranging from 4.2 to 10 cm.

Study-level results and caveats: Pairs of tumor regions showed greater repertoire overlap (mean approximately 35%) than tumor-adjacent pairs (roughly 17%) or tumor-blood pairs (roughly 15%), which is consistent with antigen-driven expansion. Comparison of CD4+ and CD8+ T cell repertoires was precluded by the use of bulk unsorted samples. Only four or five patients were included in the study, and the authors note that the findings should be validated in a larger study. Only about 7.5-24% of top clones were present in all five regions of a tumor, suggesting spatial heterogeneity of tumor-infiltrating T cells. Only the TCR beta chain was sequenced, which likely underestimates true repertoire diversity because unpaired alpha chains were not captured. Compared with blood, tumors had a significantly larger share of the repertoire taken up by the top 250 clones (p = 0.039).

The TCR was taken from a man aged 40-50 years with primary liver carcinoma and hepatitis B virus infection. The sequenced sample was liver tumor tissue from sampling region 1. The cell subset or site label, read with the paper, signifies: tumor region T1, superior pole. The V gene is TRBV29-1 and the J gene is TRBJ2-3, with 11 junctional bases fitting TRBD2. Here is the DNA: TGCAGCGTTGAACTACTAGCGGGGGCCACAGATACGCAGTATTTT. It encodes CSVELLAGATDTQYF.